The 17 T cell receptor beta chains below come from one sample, sequenced in a study of blood T cell repertoires in COVID-19. Method: immunoSEQ multiplex PCR; TCRdb's copy keeps in-frame clones and lacks some. This table has about 210,000 clones, roughly 85% appearing once. The sequenced sample was peripheral blood. The receptors stem from a man in his fifties with COVID-19, enrolled during active disease.

The chain has TRBV19 and TRBJ1-1, with D possibly TRBD1 on 6 matching bases. Trimming stripped 3 bases from V and 0 bases from J, with 17 bases between. The CDR3 runs 17 residues. Germline CDR1 and CDR2: LNHDA and SQIVND (reference sequence). The CDR3 loop reads CASSMLDRFKMNTEAFF. DNA of the CDR3: TGTGCCAGTAGTATGCTCGACAGGTTCAAGATGAACACTGAAGCTTTCTTT.

A single count supports this clone. The rearrangement links TRBV5-8 to TRBJ1-5; D gene uncertain. CDR1 is SGHTS, CDR2 YDEGEE, per germline. The CDR3 contains 15 residues. Trimming removed 4 bases from V and 7 bases from J, with 18 bases in between. CDR3 DNA sequence: TGTGCCAGCAGCCCCGGACGGGGAATATGGCAGCCCCAGCATTTT. It translates to CASSPGRGIWQPQHF.

V is TRBV18 and J is TRBJ1-4; D is ambiguous. V lost 5 bases and J 8 bases, leaving 12 bases between the germline ends. Germline V gene lookup returns CDR1 KGHSH and CDR2 LQKENI. This CDR3 contains 13 residues. The CDR3 here is CASSAVQQEKLFF. Written as DNA, the CDR3 is TGTGCCAGCTCAGCTGTACAACAAGAAAAACTGTTTTTT.

The chain couples TRBV20-1 to TRBJ1-2, with D possibly matching TRBD1 (6 bases). The CDR3 spans 13 residues. The germline CDR1 and CDR2 sequences are DFQATT and SNEGSKA (reference sequence). The ends were cut back, 3 bases at V and 5 bases at J, with 13 bases in the middle. CDR3 loop: CSASFRGGYGYTF. The CDR3 nucleotides are TGCAGTGCTAGTTTCAGGGGAGGGTATGGCTACACCTTC.

The chain joins TRBV6-5 to TRBJ2-1; weak D call: TRBD1 (7 bases). V lost 6 bases to trimming and J lost 8 bases, with 14 bases between them. Germline V gene sequence: CDR1 MNHEY, CDR2 SVGAGI. The CDR3 extends over 13 amino acids. CDR3 sequence: CASRISRGDEQFF. CDR3 nucleotide sequence: TGTGCCAGCAGGATATCCAGGGGGGATGAGCAGTTCTTC.

The chain couples TRBV6-6 to TRBJ1-1; D is undetermined. CDR3 length: 16 residues. Deletions cut 2 bases from V and 0 bases from J, with 13 bases between. Per the germline V gene, CDR1 is MNHNY and CDR2 is SVGAGI (reference sequence). CDR3 nucleotide sequence: TGTGCCAGCAGTTACCTCCCTAAACAGATGAACACTGAAGCTTTCTTT. Protein product: CASSYLPKQMNTEAFF.

The J gene is TRBJ1-3, the V gene TRBV3-1 (or the pseudogene TRBV3-2); D is possibly TRBD1 (6 bases). The germline gives CDR1 LGHDT, CDR2 YNNKEL (reference sequence). V was clipped by 1 base and J by 2 bases, with 12 bases between them. There are 16 residues in the CDR3. The CDR3 region is CASSQVGRGPGNTIYF. The DNA of the CDR3 is TGTGCCAGCAGCCAAGTTGGCAGGGGTCCTGGAAACACCATATATTTT.

CDR3 region: CASSLGGQGGQLWGYTF. The CDR3 DNA reads TGTGCCAGCAGCTTGGGAGGACAGGGGGGACAACTTTGGGGCTACACCTTC. The genes are TRBV5-4 and TRBJ1-2, with 10 bases that match TRBD1. The CDR3 runs to 17 residues. Germline V lookup: CDR1 SGHNT, CDR2 YYREEE (reference sequence). V shed 0 bases, J shed 8 bases, and the junction held 13 bases outside the gene matches.

The chain uses TRBV20-1 and TRBJ2-3; 9 bases line up with TRBD1. Germline assignment: CDR1 DFQATT and CDR2 SNEGSKA (reference sequence). The CDR3 has 11 amino acids. After removal of 7 bases from V and 6 bases from J, the junction contained 2 bases not matched to a gene. The CDR3 DNA sequence: TGCAGTGACAGGGGGCGGGATACGCAGTATTTT. Encoded protein: CSDRGRDTQYF.

The V call is TRBV5-1, the J call TRBJ2-5, with D hard to call. The V gene lost 0 bases and the J gene lost 5 bases, with 17 bases spanning the gap. The germline V gene has CDR1 SGHRS and CDR2 YFSETQ. This CDR3 has 16 residues. This CDR3 reads CASSLGRPRSGETQYF. As DNA, the CDR3 is TGCGCCAGCAGCTTGGGACGACCCAGGTCCGGTGAGACCCAGTACTTC.

The chain links TRBV7-8 to TRBJ1-2; TRBD1 agrees at 7 bases. The germline gives CDR1 SGHVS, CDR2 FQNEAQ. V shed 6 bases and J 0 bases; nucleotides not matched to a gene: 10. This CDR3 has 16 residues. The CDR3 is CASRTPRDRANYGYTF. In DNA, the CDR3 is TGTGCCAGCAGAACTCCCCGGGACAGAGCTAACTATGGCTACACCTTC.

This chain links TRBV24-1 with TRBJ2-1; TRBD1 matches 7 bases. V dropped 1 base and J dropped 3; count of bases not matched to a gene: 5. There are 16 residues in the CDR3. Germline V gene lookup returns CDR1 KGHDR and CDR2 SFDVKD. The CDR3 protein is CATSDFGQGDYNEQFF. CDR3 nucleotides: TGTGCCACCAGTGATTTCGGTCAGGGGGACTACAATGAGCAGTTCTTC.

This clone was recorded once. The chain recombines TRBV5-1 with TRBJ2-3; D ambiguous. The CDR3 length is 14 residues. Between the trimmed V and J ends, which lost 0 bases and 2 bases, there was a span of 7 bases. Germline V gene sequence: CDR1 SGHRS, CDR2 YFSETQ. Here the CDR3 reads CASSLGQNTDTQYF. CDR3 coding DNA: TGCGCCAGCAGCTTGGGTCAGAACACAGATACGCAGTATTTT.

The count of this clone is one. J is TRBJ1-2 and V is TRBV13; 11 bases match TRBD1. V was pared by 4 bases and J by 5 bases, with 6 bases of the junction left unmatched. Germline values: CDR1 PRHDT, CDR2 FYEKMQ (reference sequence). The CDR3 is 15 amino acids. This CDR3 reads CASSSWTGGVYGYTF. The DNA of the CDR3 is TGTGCCAGCAGCTCGTGGACAGGGGGCGTTTATGGCTACACCTTC.

This clone has a single count. The rearrangement uses TRBV24-1 and TRBJ2-1; TRBD1 matches 8 bases. CDR1 and CDR2 from the germline V gene are KGHDR and SFDVKD. This CDR3 spans 15 amino acids. The trim removed 3 bases at V and 2 bases at J, leaving 2 bases unmatched. CDR3 coding DNA: TGTGCCACCAGTGATCAGGGGGCAGCCTACAATGAGCAGTTCTTC. Protein: CATSDQGAAYNEQFF.

V and J are TRBV5-1 and TRBJ2-7, with D maybe TRBD1 (6 bases). This CDR3 is 16 amino acids long. In germline, CDR1 is SGHRS, CDR2 YFSETQ. V lost 0 bases and J lost 3, with 16 bases in between. CDR3 loop: CASSLGPGPGDYEQYF. DNA of the CDR3: TGCGCCAGCAGCTTGGGGCCGGGGCCAGGGGACTACGAGCAGTACTTC.

This clone was counted a single time. The rearrangement uses TRBV2 and TRBJ1-2; no clear D. Germline CDR1 reads SNHLY; CDR2 reads FYNNEI. The CDR3 has 12 amino acids. V was shortened by 4 bases and J by 4 bases, with 7 bases between the two germline ends. The CDR3 region has the DNA TGTGCCAGCAGTGGCGAGAGCTATGGCTACACCTTC. Protein sequence: CASSGESYGYTF.